This TCR beta chain derives from a study of molecular identifiers for immune sequencing clone quantification. About the study: Four of five RNA aliquots from around 20,000 or 100,000 naive CD8 T cells were sequenced.

This clonotype was observed many times. The CDR3 runs to 14 residues. V was clipped by 3 bases and J by 7 bases; unmatched bases: 9. Germline CDR1 and CDR2: SNHLY and FYNNEI. Previously described methods and listed TCR primers produced bulk TCR libraries. TCRdb ran MiXCR on the PCR reads and lists one entry per CDR3 protein. The sample carries 85,000 to 90,000 distinct CDR3 sequences, under 20% recorded once. The rearrangement links TRBV2 to TRBJ2-7, with 7 nucleotides matching TRBD2. The sample comprised naive CD8+ T cells from blood, with Jurkat cell RNA spiked in. Subset denoted: FACS-sorted CD8+CD4-CCR7+CD45RA+ naive T cells. This clonotype was sampled from a human donor in good health. Some libraries in this study had Jurkat cell RNA spiked in. The CDR3 region is CASSEGWTSREQYF. The CDR3, as DNA: TGTGCCAGCAGTGAGGGGTGGACTAGTCGGGAGCAGTACTTC.